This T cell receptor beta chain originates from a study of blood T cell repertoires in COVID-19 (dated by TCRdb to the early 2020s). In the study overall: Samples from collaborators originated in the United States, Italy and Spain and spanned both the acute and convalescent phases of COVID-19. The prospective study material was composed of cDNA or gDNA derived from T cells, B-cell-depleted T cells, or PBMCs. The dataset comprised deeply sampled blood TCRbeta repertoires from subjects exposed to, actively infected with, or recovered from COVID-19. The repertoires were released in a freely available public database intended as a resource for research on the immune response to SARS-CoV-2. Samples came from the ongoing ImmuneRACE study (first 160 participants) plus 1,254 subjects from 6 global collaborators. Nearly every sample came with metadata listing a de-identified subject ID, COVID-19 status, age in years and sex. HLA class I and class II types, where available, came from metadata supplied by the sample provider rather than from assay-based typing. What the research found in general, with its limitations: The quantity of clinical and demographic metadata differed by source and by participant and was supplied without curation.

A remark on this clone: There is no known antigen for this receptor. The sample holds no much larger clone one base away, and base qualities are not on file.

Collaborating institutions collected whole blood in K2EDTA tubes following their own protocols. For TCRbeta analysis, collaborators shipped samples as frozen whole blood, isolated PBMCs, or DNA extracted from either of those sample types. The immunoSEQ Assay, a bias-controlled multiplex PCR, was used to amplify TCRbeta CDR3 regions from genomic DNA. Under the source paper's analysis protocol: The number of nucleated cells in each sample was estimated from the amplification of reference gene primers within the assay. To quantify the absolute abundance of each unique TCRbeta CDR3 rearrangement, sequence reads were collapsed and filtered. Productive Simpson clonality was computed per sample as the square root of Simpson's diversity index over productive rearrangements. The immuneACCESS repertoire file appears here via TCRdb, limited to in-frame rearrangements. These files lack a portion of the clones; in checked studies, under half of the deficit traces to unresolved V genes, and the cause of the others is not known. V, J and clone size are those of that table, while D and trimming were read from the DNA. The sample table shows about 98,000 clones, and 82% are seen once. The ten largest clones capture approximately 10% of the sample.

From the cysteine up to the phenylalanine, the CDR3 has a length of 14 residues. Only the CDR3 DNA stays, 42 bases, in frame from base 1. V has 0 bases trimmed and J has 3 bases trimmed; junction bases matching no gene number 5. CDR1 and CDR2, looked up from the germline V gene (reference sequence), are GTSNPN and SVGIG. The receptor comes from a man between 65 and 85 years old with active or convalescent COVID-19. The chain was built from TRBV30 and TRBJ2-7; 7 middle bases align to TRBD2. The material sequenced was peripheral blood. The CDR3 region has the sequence CAWSVGGVGYEQYF. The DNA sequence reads TGTGCCTGGAGTGTTGGGGGGGTTGGCTACGAGCAGTACTTC. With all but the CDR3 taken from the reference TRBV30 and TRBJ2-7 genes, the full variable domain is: SQTIHQWPATLVQPVGSPLSLECTVEGTSNPNLYWYRQAAGRGLQLLFYSVGIGQISSEVPQNLSASRPQDRQFILSSKKLLLSDSGFYLCAWSVGGVGYEQYFGPGTRLTVT.